Listed below are T cell receptor beta chains from one sample, sequenced in a study of T cell clones after liver transplantation. The protocol was immunoSEQ multiplex PCR, while the TCRdb copy is restricted to in-frame clones and leaves out a portion. The profile shows about 51,000 clones, roughly nine tenths of them singletons. The source was CD8+ T cells from blood, collected 12 months after liver transplant. The receptor set was obtained from a human patient who received a liver transplant. A subset of T cells may come from the graft donor. Both conserved end residues are part of each CDR3. The D gene is left open where the match is weak. Clone size is not always given. Where it is, it says once, few, many or a class for expanded clones.

TRBV7-6	.	TRBJ2-2	.	TGTGCCAGCAGCTTTTCAGCAAACACCGGGGAGCTGTTTTTT	CASSFSANTGELFF
TRBV6-5	once	TRBJ2-5	.	TGTGCCAGCAGTTACTCGATAGGGGAGACCCAGTACTTC	CASSYSIGETQYF
TRBV6-5	.	TRBJ2-7	.	TGTGCCAGCAGTTACGGGACTTACTACGAGCAGTACTTC	CASSYGTYYEQYF
TRBV2	few	TRBJ1-2	TRBD1	TGTGCCAGCAGACCCGGACAGGGTTATGACTACACCTTC	CASRPGQGYDYTF
TRBV27	.	TRBJ2-5	TRBD1	TGTGCCAGCAGTGAAGACAGGGGGTGGGAGACCCAGTACTTC	CASSEDRGWETQYF
TRBV27	once	TRBJ2-7	TRBD1	TGTGCCAGCAGTTTCAGGGGGCCGTACGAGCAGTACTTC	CASSFRGPYEQYF
TRBV7-2	once	TRBJ2-1	.	TGTGCCACCCTGGACCCGAGCTCCTACAATGAGCAGTTCTTC	CATLDPSSYNEQFF
TRBV15	.	TRBJ1-1	TRBD1	TGTGCCACCAGCAGTCTCGAGGACAGGACGAACACTGAAGCTTTCTTT	CATSSLEDRTNTEAFF
TRBV11-2	.	TRBJ1-3	.	TGTGCCAGCAAAACATCCTCTGGAAACACCATATATTTT	CASKTSSGNTIYF
TRBV19	.	TRBJ1-2	.	TGTGCCAGTAGTCTACCGGCAGGGGAAGCCTATGGCTACACCTTC	CASSLPAGEAYGYTF
TRBV5-1	.	TRBJ1-3	.	TGCGCCAGCAGCTTGGTAGGGGGAAACACCATATATTTT	CASSLVGGNTIYF
TRBV4-1	.	TRBJ1-1	.	TGCGCCAGCAGCCAAGACCCTCCCGGGGACACTGAAGCTTTCTTT	CASSQDPPGDTEAFF
TRBV6-5	.	TRBJ1-2	TRBD1	TGTGCCAGCATCCGCGGGACAGGGTACGGCTACACCTTC	CASIRGTGYGYTF
TRBV5-6	.	TRBJ1-2	.	TGTGCCAGCAGTATCACGGGCTACATTACCGGCTACACCTTC	CASSITGYITGYTF
TRBV9	.	TRBJ2-7	.	TGTGCCAGCAGCGTAGGTGACGATACGTGGGGGCTAGGGGCCTACGAGCAGTACTTC	CASSVGDDTWGLGAYEQYF
TRBV29-1	.	TRBJ1-1	TRBD1	TGCAGCGTTGGACAGGGAGGCACTGAAGCTTTCTTT	CSVGQGGTEAFF
TRBV28	once	TRBJ1-5	.	TGTGCCAGCAGTTTATTGTACCGGACAGAGCTTTATAGCAATCAGCCCCAGCATTTT	CASSLLYRTELYSNQPQHF
TRBV9	.	TRBJ1-1	TRBD1	TGTGCCAGCAGCCTGGGACAGGGGTTCACTGAAGCTTTCTTT	CASSLGQGFTEAFF
TRBV28	.	TRBJ1-1	.	TGTGCCAGCAGATTGGTCACGGGACCGAACACTGAAGCTTTCTTT	CASRLVTGPNTEAFF
TRBV5-1	.	TRBJ1-1	.	TGCGCCAGCAGCCCCTACACGAACACTGAAGCTTTCTTT	CASSPYTNTEAFF
TRBV7-9	.	TRBJ2-7	TRBD1	TGTGCCAGCAGCTTCGGACAGGAGGAGCAGTACTTC	CASSFGQEEQYF
TRBV11-2	medium-sized	TRBJ2-6	.	TGTGCCAGCGGGGGGGGACAGGTTATCTCTGGGGCCAACGTCCTGACTTTC	CASGGGQVISGANVLTF
TRBV25-1	.	TRBJ2-7	.	TGTGCCAGCAGTGAAGGGTTCTACGAGCAGTACTTC	CASSEGFYEQYF
TRBV28	.	TRBJ2-1	TRBD2	TGTGCCAGCAGTACTGGACTAGCGGGAGGTGCCTACAATGAGCAGTTCTTC	CASSTGLAGGAYNEQFF
TRBV7-7	few	TRBJ2-7	TRBD2	TGTGCTAGCAGCCCGGGACTATCCTACTACGAGCAGTACTTC	CASSPGLSYYEQYF
TRBV6-4	.	TRBJ2-1	TRBD2	TGTGCCAGCAGTCCCTCCGGGACTAGCGGGAACAATGAGCAGTTCTTC	CASSPSGTSGNNEQFF
TRBV7-6	.	TRBJ2-2	TRBD1	TGTGCCAGCAGACCGGGACAGGGGAGGACCGGGGAGCTGTTTTTT	CASRPGQGRTGELFF
TRBV27	.	TRBJ2-7	.	TGTGCCAGCAGTTCCGAAGCGGGTCCCTACGAGCAGTACTTC	CASSSEAGPYEQYF
TRBV9	.	TRBJ2-3	.	TGTGCCAGCAGCCCCAGCGCGTCTAGCACAGATACGCAGTATTTT	CASSPSASSTDTQYF
TRBV28	.	TRBJ1-5	TRBD1	TGTGCCAGCCGACCCGGGACAGCGAATCAGCCCCAGCATTTT	CASRPGTANQPQHF
TRBV10-1	.	TRBJ2-1	TRBD2	TGCGCCAGCAGTGAGACTAGCGGGAAGAATGAGCAGTTCTTC	CASSETSGKNEQFF